The next 15 T cell receptor beta chains were all read from a single sample in a study of blood T cells in healthy people across ages. Sample-barcoded 5' priming and a J-beta primer mix drove a second PCR of 7 to 11 cycles. Each CDR3 protein gets one entry after TCRdb re-called the 5' RACE reads with MiXCR. This sample carries around 520,000 distinct CDR3 sequences, around 27% of them seen once, and the ten largest clones take roughly 3.5%. This sample also appeared in a second study, on T cells of mothers and their children.

Material: blood. Every receptor here comes from a boy aged 2 to 9 in good health.

This clonotype was observed a few times. This chain uses TRBV25-1 with TRBJ2-7; 9 bases are shared with TRBD2. V shed 6 bases, J shed 3 bases, and the junction held 6 bases outside the gene matches. Per the germline V gene, CDR1 is MGHDK and CDR2 is SYGVNS. This CDR3 contains 14 residues. The CDR3 loop is CASSKSGRYYEQYF. Here the CDR3 DNA reads TGTGCCAGCAGCAAGAGCGGGAGGTACTACGAGCAGTACTTC.

The chain's CDR3 is CAVARGRGTEAFF. The CDR3 DNA reads as TGTGCCGTGGCCAGGGGGCGCGGCACTGAAGCTTTCTTT. The rearrangement links TRBV6-5 to TRBJ1-1, with 8 nucleotides matching TRBD1. V lost 11 bases and J lost 4; bases outside the gene matches: 9. The CDR3 is made up of 13 amino acids. Looked up from germline, CDR1 is MNHEY and CDR2 is SVGAGI.

This clonotype appeared a few times. The chain combines TRBV18 with TRBJ2-1, with a weak D call TRBD1 (6 bases). This CDR3 has 14 amino acids. Germline V gives CDR1 KGHSH, CDR2 LQKENI. V was cut by 6 bases and J by 2 bases, with 11 bases left in between. The CDR3 DNA reads TGTGCCAGCTCTACAGGGAACGCCTACAATGAGCAGTTCTTC. Its protein product is CASSTGNAYNEQFF.

Comments on this clonotype: Since a much larger clone is just one base distant, this may be a read error. The V gene is TRBV5-1, the J gene TRBJ2-1; D unresolved. The CDR3 runs to 11 residues. CDR1 and CDR2 (germline): SGHRS, YFSETQ. The CDR3 region is CSSSFSNEQFF. For the CDR3, the DNA is TGCTCCAGCAGCTTTTCCAATGAGCAGTTCTTC.

The rearrangement joins TRBV5-5 to TRBJ2-5; TRBD1 matches 7 bases. The CDR3 is 15 residues long. The trim removed 2 bases at V and 5 bases at J, leaving 9 bases unmatched. Per the germline V gene, CDR1 is SGHKS and CDR2 is YYEKEE (reference sequence). This CDR3 is CASSFLSGGSETQYF. The CDR3 region has the DNA TGTGCCAGCAGCTTCCTTTCAGGGGGTAGTGAGACCCAGTACTTC.

J is TRBJ2-5 and V is TRBV4-1; the match to TRBD2 covers 7 bases. V gave up 0 bases and J gave up 7 bases; unmatched junction bases: 11. CDR3 length: 16 residues. CDR1 and CDR2 from the germline V gene are MGHRA and YSYEKL. The CDR3 protein is CASSQDGFAGVVTQYF. The CDR3 DNA follows: TGCGCCAGCAGCCAAGATGGTTTTGCGGGAGTAGTGACCCAGTACTTC.

This clonotype was recorded a few times. V and J are TRBV25-1 and TRBJ2-7; D remains unclear. The V gene's germline CDR1 is MGHDK and CDR2 SYGVNS. The length of the CDR3 is 15 residues. Trimming left V 1 base short and J 2 bases short, with 12 bases between. The CDR3 DNA reads TGTGCCAGCAGTGAATTTTGGCAGTCGACCTACGAGCAGTACTTC. Residues: CASSEFWQSTYEQYF.

The J gene is TRBJ1-2, the V gene TRBV6-1; no firm D call. This CDR3 has 13 residues. Germline CDR1 MNHNS, CDR2 SASEGT. Trimming cost V 2 bases and J 7 bases, with 11 bases left between them. CDR3 sequence reads: CASSEIGRGGYTF. The CDR3 coding sequence is TGTGCCAGCAGTGAAATTGGTCGGGGTGGCTACACCTTC.

The gene calls are TRBV5-1 and TRBJ2-3; 14 bases align to TRBD2. Germline V gene lookup returns CDR1 SGHRS and CDR2 YFSETQ. The ends lost 4 bases at V and 3 bases at J; junction bases unmatched: 4. This CDR3 has 16 amino acids. CDR3 in DNA: TGCGCCAGCAGCATACGGACTAGCGGGGGGACAGATACGCAGTATTTT. It is translated as CASSIRTSGGTDTQYF.

This clonotype has more than one count but fewer than ten. This rearrangement joins TRBV6-2 or TRBV6-3 to TRBJ2-5; possibly TRBD2 for D (5 bases). The DNA end is a closer match to TRBJ2-7, so the J assignment may be wrong. The germline CDR1 and CDR2 sequences are MNHEY and SVGEGT. This CDR3 is built from 12 residues. CDR3: CASRHGDGEQYF. CDR3 coding DNA: TGTGCCAGCAGGCACGGGGATGGCGAGCAGTACTTC.

This clonotype has only a few counts. V is TRBV20-1 and J is TRBJ1-4; a possible D gene is TRBD1 (6 bases). The CDR3 spans 13 residues. V was clipped by 3 bases and J by 6 bases, with 11 bases between them. Germline CDR1 is DFQATT and CDR2 is SNEGSKA (reference sequence). CDR3 nucleotides: TGCAGTGCTAGCGGGGGGCGCGATGAAAAACTGTTTTTT. Translation: CSASGGRDEKLFF.

This clonotype has more than one count but fewer than ten. The chain joins TRBV20-1 to TRBJ2-7; a weak D match, TRBD2 (6 bases). Per the germline V gene, CDR1 is DFQATT and CDR2 is SNEGSKA (reference sequence). The CDR3 has 16 amino acids. Trimming took 0 bases from V and 4 from J, leaving 19 bases between them. The CDR3 bases are TGCAGTGCTAGAGATCAGGTCGGAGGGCCCGGTTACGAGCAGTACTTC. It specifies CSARDQVGGPGYEQYF.

In DNA, the CDR3 is TGCAGTGCTCGCGGGACTAGCGGGAGAGGGAACAATGAGCAGTTCTTC. Protein product: CSARGTSGRGNNEQFF. The rearrangement uses TRBV20-1 and TRBJ2-1, with 14 bases fitting TRBD2. The germline gives CDR1 DFQATT, CDR2 SNEGSKA (reference sequence). CDR3 length equals 16 residues. The ends lost 5 bases at V and 5 bases at J; junction bases unmatched: 8.

The rearrangement links TRBV6-1 to TRBJ2-5; 8 nucleotides line up with TRBD2. The V gene end was trimmed by 3 bases and the J gene end by 1 base; junction bases not matched to a gene: 7. Germline V gives CDR1 MNHNS, CDR2 SASEGT. The CDR3 contains 16 residues. CDR3 protein: CASSDQAGAAQETQYF. CDR3 DNA sequence: TGTGCCAGCAGTGACCAAGCGGGGGCCGCCCAAGAGACCCAGTACTTC.

This clonotype was seen more than once but under ten times. The germline gene is not matched at one end of the junction; a read error may be the cause. The V and J genes are TRBV20-1 and TRBJ2-2, with TRBD2 matching 10 bases. The CDR3 has 17 residues. From germline, CDR1 is DFQATT and CDR2 SNEGSKA (reference sequence). In nucleotides, the CDR3 is TGCAGTGCCAGAGGTTCTAGCGGGAGAGATAACACCGGGGAGCTGTTTTTT. Its protein product is CSARGSSGRDNTGELFF.